These 25 T cell receptor beta chains originate from one sample sequenced in a study of T cells in women clearing cervical HPV infection. The protocol was immunoSEQ multiplex PCR, while the TCRdb copy is restricted to in-frame clones and leaves out a portion. The sample data list around 31,000 clones. Sequenced material: blood buffy coat. Every receptor here comes from a woman between 18 and 70 years old with a cervical HPV16 infection that either progressed to CIN3+ or cleared (not recorded which).

Notes on this clone: The read gets to within 3 residues of the CDR3 end, and the germline J gene fills in the rest. This sequence joins TRBV5-6 and TRBJ1-2; 10 positions match TRBD1. Trimming at V came to 0 bases and at J to 4 bases, leaving 3 bases not matched to a gene. The CDR3 loop spans 15 amino acids. CDR1 and CDR2 from the germline V gene are SGHDT and YYEEEE. The CDR3 DNA, read in part, is TGTGCCAGCAGCTTGGGACAGGGGGCACCCTATGGC. The encoded protein is CASSLGQGAPYG. The entire CDR3 protein reads CASSLGQGAPYGYTF.

Concerning this clone itself: The read ends 3 residues before the CDR3 terminus; that terminus is restored from the germline J gene. The chain combines TRBV2 with TRBJ2-2, with a possible D match to TRBD1 (6 bases). V lost 10 bases to trimming and J lost 0 bases, with 12 bases between them. The CDR3 extends over 14 amino acids. Germline V CDR1 and CDR2: SNHLY, FYNNEI. The sequenced CDR3 bases are TGTGCCACCGGACAGATAGCGAACACCGGGGAG. Its protein product is CATGQIANTGE. The whole CDR3 region reads CATGQIANTGELFF.

This clone is medium-sized by frequency. The sequenced fragment ends 3 residues before the CDR3 boundary, so the rest is inferred from the germline J gene. V is TRBV19 and J is TRBJ2-3; 7 nucleotides match TRBD1. Germline V CDR1 and CDR2: LNHDA, SQIVND (reference sequence). With V trimmed by 5 bases and J by 4 bases, 6 bases remained unmatched. The CDR3 loop spans 14 amino acids. The CDR3 region is CASSGQGESDTQYF. CDR3 DNA, as far as it was read: TGTGCCAGTAGTGGCCAGGGGGAGTCAGATACG.

Concerning this clone itself: The read stops 3 residues short of the end of the CDR3; the missing end is completed from the germline J gene. The rearrangement joins TRBV7-2 to TRBJ2-2; TRBD2 matches 8 bases. V lost 5 bases and J lost 1; bases outside the gene matches: 3. The CDR3 is 15 amino acids. Germline V gene sequence: CDR1 SGHTA, CDR2 FQGNSA. The DNA read from the CDR3 is TGTGCCAGCAGCCCGGGGGGGATGAACACCGGGGAG. Translation gives CASSPGGMNTGE. The whole CDR3 reads CASSPGGMNTGELFF. Full variable domain (rest looked up from reference TRBV7-2 and TRBJ2-2): GAGVSQSPSNKVTEKGKDVELRCDPISGHTALYWYRQSLGQGLEFLIYFQGNSAPDKSGLPSDRFSAERTGGSVSTLTIQRTQQEDSAVYLCASSPGGMNTGELFFGEGSRLTVL.

To note about this clone: The missing CDR3 end, 3 residues past where the read stops, is filled in from the germline J gene. The rearrangement joins TRBV5-5 to TRBJ2-7; TRBD1 agrees at 7 bases. Germline V gene sequence: CDR1 SGHKS, CDR2 YYEKEE (reference sequence). After removal of 5 bases from V and 1 base from J, the junction contained 9 bases not matched to a gene. This CDR3 region has 15 residues. The CDR3 protein is CASSPVGDSSYEQYF. The CDR3 bases that were read are TGTGCCAGCAGTCCTGTGGGGGACAGTTCCTACGAG.

Notes on this clone: The read halts 3 residues ahead of the CDR3 end, with the missing end drawn from the germline J gene. The rearrangement uses TRBV18 and TRBJ1-4; 8 positions match TRBD1. Germline V lookup: CDR1 KGHSH, CDR2 LQKENI. The length of the CDR3 is 16 residues. V shed 8 bases, J shed 7 bases, and the junction held 15 bases outside the gene matches. The CDR3: CASRNRIQGGGEKLFF. CDR3 DNA, as far as it was read: TGTGCCAGCCGAAATCGAATACAGGGGGGCGGTGAAAAA.

The CDR3 bases that were read are TGTGCCAGTAGTCCCAGCGGTTTTAACACCGGGGAG. This gives the protein CASSPSGFNTGE. The full CDR3 reads CASSPSGFNTGELFF. This chain uses TRBV19 with TRBJ2-2; D may be TRBD2 (5 bases). The read comes to an end 3 residues before the CDR3 does, leaving the germline J gene to fill in the end. CDR1 is LNHDA and CDR2 is SQIVND in the germline V gene (reference sequence). V was pared by 5 bases and J by 2 bases, with 12 bases between. This CDR3 has 15 residues.

Details on this clone: The DNA ends 3 residues before the CDR3 does, and the rest of the CDR3 is filled in from the germline J gene. The chain recombines TRBV20-1 with TRBJ1-5; TRBD1 might be the D (5 bases). Looked up from germline, CDR1 is DFQATT and CDR2 is SNEGSKA (reference sequence). This CDR3 spans 13 amino acids. V gave up 6 bases and J gave up 4 bases, with 13 bases separating them. Partial CDR3 DNA: TGCAGTGCCGAGCGGGACCGAAATCAGCCC. It specifies CSAERDRNQP. The full CDR3 protein reads CSAERDRNQPQHF.

As regards this clone: The read is 3 residues too short to cover the CDR3 end, so that end is filled in from the germline J gene. This rearrangement joins TRBV28 to TRBJ2-7, with TRBD2 matching over 9 bases. The V gene end was trimmed by 1 base and the J gene end by 0 bases; junction bases not matched to a gene: 10. CDR3 length: 18 residues. The germline gives CDR1 MDHEN, CDR2 SYDVKM. The part of the CDR3 DNA that was read is TGTGCCAGCAGTTTATTACTCAGACTAGCGGAAAGCTCCTACGAG. The encoded protein is CASSLLLRLAESSYE. The complete CDR3 sequence is CASSLLLRLAESSYEQYF.

Comment on this clone: The read ends 3 residues shy of where the CDR3 ends; the end is completed using the germline J gene. This sequence joins TRBV5-5 and TRBJ1-2; D is perhaps TRBD1 (6 bases). The CDR3 has 14 residues. The V gene's germline CDR1 is SGHKS and CDR2 YYEKEE (reference sequence). V gave up 2 bases and J gave up 2 bases, with 10 bases separating them. CDR3 DNA, as far as it was read: TGTGCCAGCAGCTTAACGACAGGAAACTATGGC. This encodes CASSLTTGNYG. The full CDR3 protein reads CASSLTTGNYGYTF.

CDR3 loop: CSARDRPGVWSGYTF. The sequenced part of the CDR3 DNA is TGCAGTGCTAGAGATAGGCCAGGGGTGTGGTCGGGC. The gene calls are TRBV20-1 and TRBJ1-2; possibly TRBD1 for D (6 bases). The missing CDR3 end, 3 residues past where the read stops, is filled in from the germline J gene. This CDR3 spans 15 amino acids. Looked up from germline, CDR1 is DFQATT and CDR2 is SNEGSKA (reference sequence).

Comments on this clone: With the read ending 3 residues before the CDR3 end, the germline J gene is used to fill in that end. J is TRBJ2-7 and V is TRBV30; the D gene is possibly TRBD1 (6 bases). CDR1 and CDR2 from the germline V gene are GTSNPN and SVGIG (reference sequence). The CDR3 has 15 amino acids. Trimming shortened V by 2 bases and J by 2 bases, and 16 bases separated the two germline ends. CDR3 bases read: TGTGCCTGGAGTACTGACAGGACCCTCACCTACGAG. Translating gives CAWSTDRTLTYE. The complete CDR3 protein is CAWSTDRTLTYEQYF.

CDR3 DNA (partial): TGTGCCAGCAGCCAAGGGACTAGCGGGGCACAAAACATT. It codes for CASSQGTSGAQNI. The full CDR3 protein reads CASSQGTSGAQNIQYF. The genes are TRBV9 and TRBJ2-4, with 13 bases fitting TRBD2. Sequencing ends 3 residues short of the CDR3 end; the germline J gene provides the rest. The trim removed 4 bases at V and 5 bases at J, leaving 6 bases unmatched. The CDR3 totals 16 residues. CDR1 is SGDLS and CDR2 is YYNGEE in the germline V gene.

Note on this clone: The observed sequence ends 3 residues before the CDR3 terminus, with the missing tail filled in from the germline J gene. J is TRBJ2-3 and V is TRBV6-2 or TRBV6-3, with D tentatively TRBD2 (6 bases). The germline V gene has CDR1 MNHEY and CDR2 SVGEGT. V shed 6 bases and J shed 3 bases, with 16 bases lying between them. CDR3 length: 15 amino acids. The CDR3 protein is CASSQLGRWTDTQYF. Incomplete CDR3 DNA: TGTGCCAGCAGCCAACTAGGGAGGTGGACAGATACG.

In the case of this clone: The CDR3 is cut off 3 residues early in the read; its end comes from the germline J gene. The chain employs TRBV7-2 and TRBJ2-7, with a tentative D call TRBD2 (5 bases). Trimming pared 2 bases from V and 4 bases from J, leaving 12 bases between. Germline V gene data show CDR1 as SGHTA and CDR2 as FQGNSA. The CDR3 runs 14 residues. The CDR3 protein is CASSLWASKYEQYF. CDR3 DNA, as far as it was read: TGTGCCAGCAGCTTATGGGCTAGCAAATACGAG.

Concerning this clone: The read terminates 3 residues before the CDR3 end, so the remaining end is supplied by the germline J gene. The rearrangement uses TRBV24-1 and TRBJ1-2, with 7 bases matching TRBD1. This CDR3 is built from 11 residues. Germline CDR1 is KGHDR and CDR2 is SFDVKD. CDR3 protein: CATTTGLGYTF. The sequenced part of the CDR3 DNA is TGTGCCACCACGACAGGGTTAGGC.

With regard to this clone: The read ends 3 residues before the CDR3 terminus; that terminus is restored from the germline J gene. This chain joins TRBV12-3 or TRBV12-4 and TRBJ2-7, with TRBD1 matching 11 bases. The length of the CDR3 is 15 residues. The junction had 8 bases not matched to a gene; V was cut back by 7 bases and J by 3 bases. This CDR3 is CASTPGTGGFYEQYF. The covered CDR3 bases are TGTGCCAGCACCCCCGGGACAGGGGGATTCTACGAG.

Remarks on this clone: The CDR3 end falls 3 residues outside the read, so it is completed with the germline J gene. This chain connects TRBV5-1 to TRBJ2-2, with D possibly matching TRBD2 (7 bases). V was clipped by 6 bases and J by 6 bases, with 21 bases between them. The CDR3 extends over 16 amino acids. CDR1 SGHRS and CDR2 YFSETQ come from the germline V gene. This CDR3 is CASIPGPRGGAGELFF. The sequenced CDR3 bases are TGCGCCAGCATCCCGGGACCAAGGGGGGGAGCCGGGGAG.

As regards this clone: The observed sequence ends 3 residues before the CDR3 terminus, with the missing tail filled in from the germline J gene. The rearrangement joins TRBV5-6 to TRBJ2-7, with TRBD2 identical over 7 bases. Germline lookup yields CDR1 SGHDT and CDR2 YYEEEE. CDR3 size: 14 residues. Unmatched junction bases numbered 11, after V lost 5 bases and J lost 6 bases. The CDR3 bases that were read are TGTGCCAGCAGGCCCGGGGGGATCGAACGCGAG. This encodes CASRPGGIERE. The entire CDR3 reads CASRPGGIEREQYF.

The CDR3 here is CASSLDLGYGYTF. The part of the CDR3 DNA that was read is TGTGCCAGCAGCTTAGATCTCGGGTACGGC. The chain employs TRBV11-2 and TRBJ1-2; D unresolved. The CDR3 extends 3 residues past the end of the read, so its final part is completed from the germline J gene. In germline, CDR1 is SGHAT, CDR2 FQNNGV. The CDR3 totals 13 residues. Supplemented by reference TRBV11-2 and TRBJ1-2, the full variable domain reads EAGVAQSPRYKIIEKRQSVAFWCNPISGHATLYWYQQILGQGPKLLIQFQNNGVVDDSQLPKDRFSAERLKGVDSTLKIQPAKLEDSAVYLCASSLDLGYGYTFGSGTRLTVV.

On this clone itself: Read data end 3 residues before the CDR3 end; the end is taken from the germline J gene. The rearrangement joins TRBV7-2 to TRBJ2-2; possibly TRBD1 or TRBD2 for D (5 bases each). Germline CDR1 is SGHTA and CDR2 is FQGNSA. V was clipped by 0 bases and J by 7 bases, with 12 bases between them. The CDR3 consists of 15 residues. The CDR3 loop reads CASSLAWLRGGELFF. Partial CDR3 DNA: TGTGCCAGCAGCTTAGCGTGGCTGAGGGGCGGGGAG.

Notes on this clone: The read terminates 3 residues ahead of where the CDR3 ends, so the germline J gene completes it. The V call is TRBV11-2, the J call TRBJ2-3; no clear D gene. Per the germline V gene, CDR1 is SGHAT and CDR2 is FQNNGV. The V gene lost 5 bases and the J gene lost 1 base, with 4 bases spanning the gap. The CDR3 has 12 amino acids. CDR3 protein: CASSPGTDTQYF. The part of the CDR3 DNA that was read is TGTGCCAGCAGCCCGGGCACAGATACG.

For this clone: From the germline J gene comes the end of the CDR3, since the read stops 3 residues before it. The rearrangement joins TRBV7-3 to TRBJ2-1; 9 nucleotides agree with TRBD2. This CDR3 is 16 amino acids long. The trim removed 2 bases at V and 8 bases at J, leaving 10 bases unmatched. From germline, CDR1 is SGHTA and CDR2 FQGTGA. Partial CDR3 DNA: TGTGCCAGCAGCTTAGAAGGGACTAGCTTATCATATGAG. Protein product: CASSLEGTSLSYE. The full CDR3 is CASSLEGTSLSYEQFF.

As concerns this clone: The DNA ends 3 residues before the CDR3 does, and the rest of the CDR3 is filled in from the germline J gene. The chain links TRBV7-2 to TRBJ2-5; no firm D call. The CDR3 covers 14 residues. Per germline, CDR1 SGHTA and CDR2 FQGNSA. The V end lost 0 bases, the J end lost 1 base, and 6 bases lay between the germline ends. CDR3 DNA (partial): TGTGCCAGCAGCTTAGCGGGCAGCCAAGAGACC. Protein sequence: CASSLAGSQET. The CDR3 in full is CASSLAGSQETQYF. Based on the CDR3 plus reference TRBV7-2 and TRBJ2-5, the full variable domain is GAGVSQSPSNKVTEKGKDVELRCDPISGHTALYWYRQSLGQGLEFLIYFQGNSAPDKSGLPSDRFSAERTGGSVSTLTIQRTQQEDSAVYLCASSLAGSQETQYFGPGTRLLVL.

Note on this clone: The CDR3 goes on 3 residues after the read ends, and that part is filled in from the germline J gene. The chain is built from TRBV20-1 and TRBJ1-1, with 7 bases that match TRBD1. Germline V gene data show CDR1 as DFQATT and CDR2 as SNEGSKA (reference sequence). This CDR3 has 13 amino acids. V was clipped by 3 bases and J by 3 bases; unmatched bases: 4. Incomplete CDR3 DNA: TGCAGTGCTAGGAGCAGGGGGTACACTGAA. This gives the protein CSARSRGYTE. The complete CDR3 sequence is CSARSRGYTEAFF.